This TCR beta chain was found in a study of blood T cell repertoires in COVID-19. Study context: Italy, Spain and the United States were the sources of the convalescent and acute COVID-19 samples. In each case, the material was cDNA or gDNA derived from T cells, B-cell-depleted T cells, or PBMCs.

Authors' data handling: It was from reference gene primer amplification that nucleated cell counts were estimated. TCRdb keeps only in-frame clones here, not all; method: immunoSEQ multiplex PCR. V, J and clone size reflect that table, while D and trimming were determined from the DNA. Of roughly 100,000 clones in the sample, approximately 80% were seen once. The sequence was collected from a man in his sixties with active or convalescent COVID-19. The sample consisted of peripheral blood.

The CDR3 sequence: CASRPSATRGTGELFF. Written as DNA, the CDR3 is TGTGCCAGCAGACCATCTGCCACGCGGGGCACCGGGGAGCTGTTTTTT. The chain is built from TRBV2 and TRBJ2-2; TRBD2 might be the D (6 bases). The CDR3 is 16 residues long. V lost 6 bases and J 4 bases, leaving 18 bases between the germline ends. Germline values: CDR1 SNHLY, CDR2 FYNNEI.